This T cell receptor (beta chain) was sequenced for a study of human T cells and chemical hapten exposure (TCRdb year 2021). With respect to the entire study: The libraries were sequenced as a pool, and the TCR yield per sample differed mostly because of small variations in library volumes within the pool. The study tracked peripheral blood TCR repertoire changes in vivo during primary and secondary sensitization to the hapten diphenylcyclopropenone (DPC) in alopecia patients. Each blood RNA sample was used to sequence both TCR alpha and TCR beta chains. The paper's findings and limits, for the study overall: Repeated subsampling changed both the strength of the expansion versus patch-test correlation and the threshold at which that correlation became significant. DPC sensitization did not change the number of TCRs with a frequency above 1 in 1000, and there was no evidence of changes in global repertoire structure.

Interpreted using the paper, the time point label stands for: healthy volunteer bleed at 6 weeks. Total RNA was extracted from unfractionated whole blood that had been collected in Tempus Blood RNA tubes. Roughly 5 healthy volunteers served as TCR sequencing controls and were bled at day 0, 2 weeks and 6 weeks. Many counts were recorded for this clonotype. The antigen it recognizes is unknown. Base-call qualities are not available, and no considerably larger clone is one nucleotide away. From a lookup of the germline V gene, CDR1 and CDR2 are LGHNA and YNFKEQ. V lost 0 bases and J lost 2 bases; the stretch between them is 9 bases long. The CDR3, cysteine through phenylalanine, is 15 amino acids long. Solely the CDR3 DNA is kept, with 45 bases framed from the first base. The library was built by means of RACE. These reads were obtained on a NextSeq 500. During library preparation, unique molecular identifiers were attached to individual cDNA molecules so that TCRs could be counted in a quantitative, reproducible way. Processing in the source paper ran as follows. A median of around 96,000 TCRs per sample was observed, with a range of roughly 23,224 to 700,000. The Decombinator software suite was used to annotate V, J and CDR3 in the TCR reads. Every sample was subsampled to the same number of TCRs (28,000) for the PS versus PT1 abundance plots. TCRs were defined as expanded if absent before sensitization and observed at least eight times at the 2-week time point. TCRdb ran its own pipeline on the public reads, namely fastp trimming at Q25 and MiXCR clone calling, and kept in-frame beta chains. Every distinct CDR3 protein forms one entry, paired with its most common genes and DNA. The V and J calls come from TCRdb's annotation, not from the publication. The sample table shows 65,000 or so distinct CDR3 sequences, and approximately 6.5% are seen once. In total, the top ten clones hold around 3.4% of the sample.

The sequenced material came from whole blood. This clonotype was obtained from a female donor in good health. Some clones in this sample may be carry-over from other donors' samples. The chain is encoded by TRBV4-2 joined to TRBJ2-3; the D gene cannot be resolved reliably. The CDR3 region: CASSQEPRTTDTQYF. DNA sequence: TGTGCCAGCAGCCAAGAGCCTCGAACCACAGATACGCAGTATTTT.